The 28 T cell receptor beta chains reported below all come from one sample, sequenced in a study of shared clonotypes between healthy human individuals. The naive CD8 fraction comprised CD45RO-negative cells positively selected for CCR7 and excluded terminally differentiated effector memory CD45RA+ cells. TCRdb's copy holds only in-frame clones and misses some; the assay was immunoSEQ multiplex PCR. This table has millions of clones, around 93% appearing once. Sequenced sample: naive CD8+ T cells from PBMCs. These receptor sequences come from a man between 18 and 35 years old in good health. Some clones in this sample may be carry-over from other donors' samples.

The V gene is TRBV2, the J gene TRBJ2-7; the D call may be TRBD1 or TRBD2 (6 bases each). CDR1 and CDR2 (germline): SNHLY, FYNNEI. V lost 6 bases, J lost 7 bases, and 19 bases lay in between. CDR3 length: 14 residues. CDR3 sequence reads: CASRSGTRAGEQYF. The CDR3 DNA sequence: TGTGCCAGCAGGTCCGGGACAAGGGCGGGGGAGCAGTACTTC.

This clone was detected once. The V call is TRBV5-1, the J call TRBJ2-7; the D is unclear. The ends were cut back, 0 bases at V and 5 bases at J, with 15 bases in the middle. The CDR3 totals 15 residues. Looked up from germline, CDR1 is SGHRS and CDR2 is YFSETQ. This CDR3 reads CASSLVTPVINEQYF. Here the CDR3 DNA reads TGCGCCAGCAGCTTGGTGACGCCCGTAATAAACGAGCAGTACTTC.

This chain uses TRBV27 with TRBJ2-3, with 16 nucleotides matching TRBD2. After removal of 5 bases from V and 4 bases from J, the junction contained 9 bases not matched to a gene. The CDR3 is 18 residues long. Germline values: CDR1 MNHEY, CDR2 SMNVEV (reference sequence). The CDR3 loop is CASSLTGTSGRAADTQYF. DNA of the CDR3: TGTGCCAGCAGTCTAACCGGGACTAGCGGGAGGGCCGCAGATACGCAGTATTTT.

The chain carries TRBV7-2 and TRBJ1-5, with no clear D. V lost 0 bases to trimming and J lost 9 bases, with 6 bases between them. Looked up from germline, CDR1 is SGHTA and CDR2 is FQGNSA. This CDR3 is built from 12 residues. The CDR3 region has the DNA TGTGCCAGCAGCTTAGCTACGGGGCCCCAGCATTTT. Translating gives CASSLATGPQHF.

The rearrangement links TRBV14 to TRBJ1-1, with no clear D. Between the trimmed V and J ends, which lost 0 bases and 1 base, there was a span of 12 bases. Germline V CDR1 and CDR2: SGHDN, FVKESK. This CDR3 spans 16 amino acids. Here the CDR3 reads CASSQDGEGKNTEAFF. The CDR3 DNA reads as TGTGCCAGCAGCCAAGATGGGGAGGGAAAGAACACTGAAGCTTTCTTT.

About this clone: Distinct nucleotide sequences in the sample also encode this CDR3. This chain links TRBV7-9 with TRBJ1-2; D unresolved. The CDR3 consists of 14 residues. V dropped 1 base and J dropped 2 bases, with 8 bases sitting between them. Germline CDR1 SEHNR, CDR2 FQNEAQ (reference sequence). In DNA form, the CDR3 reads TGTGCCAGCAGCTTAGTCGCCCAGAACTATGGCTACACCTTC. Translating gives CASSLVAQNYGYTF. The full variable domain, its missing parts supplied by reference TRBV7-9 and TRBJ1-2, is DTGVSQNPRHKITKRGQNVTFRCDPISEHNRLYWYRQTLGQGPEFLTYFQNEAQLEKSRLLSDRFSAERPKGSFSTLEIQRTEQGDSAMYLCASSLVAQNYGYTFGSGTRLTVV.

The chain couples TRBV27 to TRBJ2-7, with 10 bases matching TRBD1. The CDR3 extends over 14 amino acids. J gave up 9 bases and V 6 bases, and 11 bases lay outside the gene matches. Germline lookup yields CDR1 MNHEY and CDR2 SMNVEV (reference sequence). The CDR3 reads CASRGTGDLRRQYF. The CDR3 bases are TGTGCCAGCAGAGGGACAGGGGACCTACGACGGCAGTACTTC.

The chain has TRBV7-2 and TRBJ1-2, with TRBD1 matching 8 bases. The V and J ends lost 5 bases and 5 bases, in that order; junction bases with no gene match: 7. Germline V gene lookup returns CDR1 SGHTA and CDR2 FQGNSA. The CDR3 loop spans 14 amino acids. The CDR3 loop is CASSPGTGGYGYTF. CDR3 bases: TGTGCCAGCAGCCCTGGGACAGGCGGGTATGGCTACACCTTC.

The V call is TRBV11-2, the J call TRBJ2-3; 10 positions match TRBD1. The J segment lost 2 bases and the V segment lost 6 bases, leaving 11 bases of the junction unmatched. Germline CDR1 SGHAT, CDR2 FQNNGV. The CDR3 spans 17 residues. This chain's CDR3 is CASSHRQGALNTDTQYF. CDR3 DNA: TGTGCCAGCAGTCACCGACAGGGGGCCCTGAACACAGATACGCAGTATTTT.

The chain couples TRBV11-2 to TRBJ1-5; the D is unclear. V shed 2 bases and J shed 2 bases, with 13 bases lying between them. The CDR3 spans 16 residues. Germline V gene lookup returns CDR1 SGHAT and CDR2 FQNNGV. This CDR3 reads CASSLFDRRGNQPQHF. CDR3 coding DNA: TGTGCCAGCAGCTTATTTGACCGTAGGGGCAATCAGCCCCAGCATTTT.

V gene TRBV4-1 combines with J gene TRBJ2-7, with 8 bases matching TRBD2. Trimming at V came to 0 bases and at J to 3 bases, leaving 7 bases not matched to a gene. The CDR3 extends over 16 amino acids. Germline V gene data show CDR1 as MGHRA and CDR2 as YSYEKL. The CDR3 DNA follows: TGCGCCAGCAGCCAAGATCGAGGTAGCGGGAACTACGAGCAGTACTTC. Its translation: CASSQDRGSGNYEQYF.

This clone was recorded only once. The chain has TRBV7-2 and TRBJ1-1, with D uncertain. CDR1 and CDR2 (germline): SGHTA, FQGNSA. CDR3 size: 15 residues. Trimming stripped 1 base from V and 0 bases from J, with 9 bases between. The CDR3 DNA reads TGTGCCAGCAGCTTAGGATACGGAATGAACACTGAAGCTTTCTTT. This encodes CASSLGYGMNTEAFF.

The V and J genes are TRBV23-1 and TRBJ1-2; 9 bases agree with TRBD1. TRBV23-1 is marked as an open reading frame, function uncertain. This CDR3 spans 16 amino acids. V shed 3 bases and J 2 bases; nucleotides not matched to a gene: 7. The chain's CDR3 is CASSHTRGTGNYGYTF. DNA for the CDR3: TGCGCCAGCAGTCACACTCGGGGGACAGGGAACTATGGCTACACCTTC.

The chain has TRBV9 and TRBJ2-7, with 10 bases that match TRBD2. CDR1 and CDR2 from the germline V gene are SGDLS and YYNGEE. The ends lost 0 bases at V and 4 bases at J; junction bases unmatched: 7. This CDR3 spans 16 amino acids. The CDR3 sequence is CASSVGPSGRFYEQYF. In DNA form, the CDR3 reads TGTGCCAGCAGCGTAGGTCCTAGCGGGAGATTTTACGAGCAGTACTTC.

This rearrangement joins TRBV4-3 to TRBJ2-7; 8 bases match TRBD2. CDR3 size: 15 residues. With 4 bases clipped from V and 2 bases from J, the junction kept 7 bases outside the gene matches. Germline values: CDR1 LGHNA, CDR2 YSLEER. CDR3 in amino acids: CASSPRLAGPYEQYF. The CDR3 DNA follows: TGCGCCAGCAGCCCCAGGCTAGCGGGTCCCTACGAGCAGTACTTC.

The chain has TRBV6-6 and TRBJ2-7; maybe TRBD2 (5 bases). Germline CDR1 and CDR2: MNHNY and SVGAGI (reference sequence). Trimming removed 0 bases at V and 2 bases at J, with 11 bases between. The CDR3 covers 15 residues. The CDR3 here is CASSYSTGSTYEQYF. The DNA for the CDR3 is TGTGCCAGCAGTTACTCAACGGGATCGACCTACGAGCAGTACTTC.

The DNA for the CDR3 is TGTGCCAGCAGTGATCCGGGAACCGACACTGAAGCTTTCTTT. This sequence encodes CASSDPGTDTEAFF. The rearrangement uses TRBV6-1 and TRBJ1-1; no reliable D call. The germline V gene encodes CDR1 MNHNS and CDR2 SASEGT. This CDR3 is 14 amino acids long. V was cut by 3 bases and J by 3 bases, with 11 bases left in between.

The chain combines TRBV28 with TRBJ1-2; no clear D gene. Germline V gene lookup returns CDR1 MDHEN and CDR2 SYDVKM. V lost 0 bases, J lost 3 bases, and 11 bases lay in between. This CDR3 has 15 amino acids. CDR3 in amino acids: CASSLWAAIYYGYTF. CDR3 DNA sequence: TGTGCCAGCAGTTTATGGGCGGCGATCTACTATGGCTACACCTTC.

The chain uses TRBV16 and TRBJ2-7; weak D call: TRBD2 (5 bases). Trimming pared 2 bases from V and 4 bases from J, leaving 12 bases between. The CDR3 is 14 amino acids. Looked up from germline, CDR1 is KGHSY and CDR2 is FQNENV. The CDR3 nucleotides are TGTGCCAGCAGCCAAGGGGTGGGAGAATACGAGCAGTACTTC. Amino acid sequence: CASSQGVGEYEQYF.

With regard to this clone: Other DNA sequences in this sample translate to the same CDR3. The rearrangement uses TRBV7-3 and TRBJ1-1; D remains unclear. CDR1 is SGHTA, CDR2 FQGTGA, per germline. CDR3 length: 13 amino acids. Trimming took 5 bases from V and 1 from J, leaving 8 bases between them. The CDR3 DNA reads as TGTGCCAGCAGCCTAGGGCGGAACACTGAAGCTTTCTTT. Encoded protein: CASSLGRNTEAFF.

V gene TRBV5-1 combines with J gene TRBJ2-7; TRBD2 matches 10 bases. V was pared by 0 bases and J by 2 bases, with 5 bases of the junction left unmatched. The CDR3 extends over 16 amino acids. Germline V gene sequence: CDR1 SGHRS, CDR2 YFSETQ. Written as DNA, the CDR3 is TGCGCCAGCAGCTTGGGAACAGCGGGAGGGACCTACGAGCAGTACTTC. Protein: CASSLGTAGGTYEQYF.

This chain links TRBV4-1 with TRBJ2-7; tentative D call: TRBD2 (5 bases). The ends were cut back, 2 bases at V and 0 bases at J, with 14 bases in the middle. The CDR3 covers 16 residues. Looked up from germline, CDR1 is MGHRA and CDR2 is YSYEKL. The CDR3 loop reads CASSQPTGLSSYEQYF. The CDR3 DNA follows: TGCGCCAGCAGCCAACCTACGGGGTTAAGCTCCTACGAGCAGTACTTC.

The chain employs TRBV7-9 and TRBJ1-1, with TRBD1 as a possible D gene (6 bases). CDR3 size: 16 residues. V was clipped by 5 bases and J by 3 bases, with 19 bases between them. CDR1 is SEHNR, CDR2 FQNEAQ, per germline (reference sequence). In nucleotides, the CDR3 is TGTGCCAGCAGCCCGCCGAGGGGGGGACCGGACACTGAAGCTTTCTTT. Translating it yields CASSPPRGGPDTEAFF.

For this clone: Additional DNA sequences in this sample encode the identical CDR3. The chain is built from TRBV27 and TRBJ2-2, with D maybe TRBD2 (5 bases). Germline CDR1 and CDR2: MNHEY and SMNVEV (reference sequence). The CDR3 spans 13 residues. Trimming stripped 6 bases from V and 6 bases from J, with 11 bases between. The CDR3 sequence: CASSLLGPGELFF. CDR3 sequence (DNA): TGTGCCAGCAGCCTACTAGGCCCCGGGGAGCTGTTTTTT.

The chain combines TRBV21-1 with TRBJ2-7. TRBV21-1 is listed as a pseudogene. The CDR3 is 16 residues long. The CDR3 loop reads CASKGSDKNQSYEQYF. DNA of the CDR3: TGTGCCAGCAAGGGGAGCGACAAAAACCAATCCTACGAGCAGTACTTC.

This sequence joins TRBV9 and TRBJ2-3, with 7 bases aligning to TRBD1. This CDR3 comprises 15 residues. The V and J ends lost 3 bases and 2 bases, in that order; junction bases with no gene match: 6. Germline V CDR1 and CDR2: SGDLS, YYNGEE. The CDR3 DNA follows: TGTGCCAGCAGCGAACAGGGGATTTCCACAGATACGCAGTATTTT. This codes for CASSEQGISTDTQYF.

The J gene is TRBJ1-4, the V gene TRBV27; D uncertain. CDR1 and CDR2 from the germline V gene are MNHEY and SMNVEV (reference sequence). The V end was cut by 8 bases, the J end by 6 bases, with 19 bases between. This CDR3 is built from 15 residues. The CDR3 DNA reads as TGTGCCAGCGGCTCCCCCGGTGGTGGGGATGAAAAACTGTTTTTT. Its translation: CASGSPGGGDEKLFF.

V gene TRBV28 combines with J gene TRBJ2-7; no firm D call. The V end lost 8 bases, the J end lost 3 bases, and 17 bases lay between the germline ends. In germline, CDR1 is MDHEN, CDR2 SYDVKM. The CDR3 is 14 residues long. CDR3 residues: CASSASPLFYEQYF. The CDR3 DNA is TGTGCCAGCTCGGCCAGCCCTTTATTCTACGAGCAGTACTTC.